This TCR beta chain was recovered during a study of T cells in Graves' hyperthyroidism and ophthalmopathy. At the level of the study: Pretreatment peripheral blood was obtained at initial diagnosis.

TCR beta CDR3 regions were amplified from RNA. HTBI primers drove first-round RT-PCR of the TCR CDR3. TCRdb used MiXCR to reprocess the multiplex PCR reads, holding one entry per CDR3 protein. This sample yields approximately 610,000 distinct CDR3 sequences, of which roughly a sixth are seen a single time; roughly 18% belongs to the top ten. A few counts support this clonotype. Per germline, CDR1 SGHRS and CDR2 YFSETQ. With 0 bases removed from V and 3 bases from J, the gap between germline ends came to 12 bases. The CDR3 sequence is 15 residues long. The PBMCs had their origin in more than 9.5 ml of fresh peripheral blood.

V usage is TRBV5-1 and J usage is TRBJ1-2; weak D call: TRBD1 (6 bases). Input material: blood. This receptor was taken from a woman aged 18-35 years with Graves' hyperthyroidism. The CDR3 loop is CASSLGAGDDYGYTF. The CDR3, as DNA: TGCGCCAGCAGCTTGGGGGCAGGGGATGACTATGGCTACACCTTC.